These T cell receptor beta chains were read from a single sample in a study of cytomegalovirus exposure and HLA in healthy donors. The repertoire was sequenced with immunoSEQ multiplex PCR; TCRdb's copy has only in-frame clones and lacks some. The specimen's table records 20,000 to 25,000 clones. Sequences were obtained from PBMCs. These receptors all come from a male donor in good health and CMV-seropositive. CDR3s include the opening cysteine and the closing phenylalanine or tryptophan. Each record gives: D gene, J gene, V gene, CDR3 protein, CDR3 DNA. The D gene is left open where the match is weak.

TRBD1	TRBJ1-6	TRBV6-1	CASSGWTGGGSPLHF	TGTGCCAGCAGCGGTTGGACAGGGGGGGGATCACCCCTCCACTTT
TRBD1	TRBJ1-2	TRBV7-3	CASSTLTGGLFGYTF	TGTGCCAGCAGCACCTTGACAGGGGGCTTATTTGGCTACACCTTC
.	TRBJ2-1	TRBV4-1	CASSQGSAGPNEQFF	TGCGCCAGCAGCCAAGGGTCCGCAGGGCCCAATGAGCAGTTCTTC
.	TRBJ2-5	TRBV5-1	CASSLDKRVGGETQYF	TGCGCCAGCAGCTTGGATAAGCGGGTCGGGGGAGAGACCCAGTACTTC
.	TRBJ2-7	TRBV4-2	CASSQSTSGVYEQYF	TGTGCCAGCAGCCAATCTACTAGTGGTGTCTACGAGCAGTACTTC
.	TRBJ1-2	TRBV9	CASSVATGFEGYTF	TGTGCCAGCAGCGTAGCTACAGGGTTCGAGGGCTACACCTTC
TRBD2	TRBJ2-1	TRBV28	CASSLLSREGSHEQFF	TGTGCCAGCAGCCTACTTTCGCGGGAGGGCTCCCATGAGCAGTTCTTC
.	TRBJ1-1	TRBV19	CASRAGPGLLTEAFF	TGTGCCAGTAGGGCCGGTCCAGGGTTGTTGACTGAAGCTTTCTTT
.	TRBJ2-7	TRBV29-1	CSVGLGHYYEQYF	TGCAGCGTTGGTCTGGGACACTACTACGAGCAGTACTTC
TRBD1	TRBJ1-2	TRBV29-1	CSGWGQGVYGYTF	TGCAGCGGATGGGGACAGGGGGTGTATGGCTACACCTTC
.	TRBJ1-5	TRBV30	CAWSVLGGNQPQHF	TGTGCCTGGAGTGTTCTGGGGGGGAATCAGCCCCAGCATTTT
.	TRBJ2-2	TRBV2	CASSEQALHTGELFF	TGTGCCAGCAGTGAACAGGCCCTTCACACCGGGGAGCTGTTTTTT
TRBD1	TRBJ1-2	TRBV30	CAWTGTADNYGYTF	TGTGCCTGGACCGGGACAGCAGATAACTATGGCTACACCTTC
TRBD1	TRBJ1-2	TRBV9	CASSAPDRTGGGYTF	TGTGCCAGCAGCGCCCCAGATCGGACAGGGGGCGGCTACACCTTC
TRBD1	TRBJ2-1	TRBV5-1	CASSPVPGQGLGGNEQFF	TGCGCCAGCAGCCCCGTCCCGGGACAGGGGTTAGGGGGCAATGAGCAGTTCTTC
TRBD2	TRBJ2-2	TRBV7-3	CASSSGGANTGELFF	TGTGCCAGCAGTAGCGGGGGCGCGAACACCGGGGAGCTGTTTTTT
.	TRBJ2-1	TRBV9	CASSVTTGRTYNEQFF	TGTGCCAGCAGCGTGACGACTGGAAGAACCTACAATGAGCAGTTCTTC
TRBD2	TRBJ2-1	TRBV7-3	CASSSPGTSGSNEQFF	TGTGCCAGCAGCTCGCCCGGGACTAGCGGGAGCAATGAGCAGTTCTTC
.	TRBJ2-5	TRBV27	CASSLIAGLMETQYF	TGTGCCAGCAGTTTAATTGCAGGGCTGATGGAGACCCAGTACTTC
.	TRBJ2-7	TRBV7-9	CASSPTPGGSYEQYF	TGTGCCAGCAGCCCAACCCCGGGCGGGTCCTACGAGCAGTACTTC
.	TRBJ1-1	TRBV19	CASRYNLDTEAFF	TGTGCCAGTAGGTACAATTTGGACACTGAAGCTTTCTTT
TRBD1	TRBJ2-1	TRBV5-1	CASSLYRGEVGNEQFF	TGCGCCAGCAGCCTATACAGGGGGGAGGTTGGGAATGAGCAGTTCTTC
.	TRBJ1-1	TRBV25-1	CASSDGEGSSAFF	TGTGCCAGCAGTGACGGGGAGGGATCATCGGCTTTCTTT
.	TRBJ1-1	TRBV6-4	CASRMSGQSNTEAFF	TGTGCCAGCAGGATGTCAGGGCAGAGTAACACTGAAGCTTTCTTT
TRBD2	TRBJ2-2	TRBV25-1	CASSYAGGTGELFF	TGTGCCAGCAGTTATGCGGGAGGCACCGGGGAGCTGTTTTTT
.	TRBJ2-3	TRBV6-5	CASSYQNYGDTQYF	TGTGCCAGCAGTTACCAAAACTACGGAGATACGCAGTATTTT
.	TRBJ2-1	TRBV30	CAWSGQTYNEQFF	TGTGCCTGGAGCGGACAGACCTACAATGAGCAGTTCTTC
.	TRBJ2-7	TRBV28	CASGRNSYEQYF	TGTGCCAGCGGGAGGAATTCCTACGAGCAGTACTTC
.	TRBJ2-7	TRBV27	CASSLSHYNEQYF	TGTGCCAGCAGTTTGAGTCATTATAACGAGCAGTACTTC
TRBD1	TRBJ2-1	TRBV5-1	CASSLMDRFDEQFF	TGCGCCAGCAGCTTAATGGACAGGTTCGATGAGCAGTTCTTC
.	TRBJ2-7	TRBV5-8	CASERDTLSYEQYF	TGTGCCAGCGAGCGGGACACTTTATCCTACGAGCAGTACTTC
.	TRBJ2-7	TRBV28	CASSTGTNYEQYF	TGTGCCAGCAGCACCGGGACAAACTACGAGCAGTACTTC
.	TRBJ2-7	TRBV4-1	CASSQDEAGSDYEQYF	TGCGCCAGCAGCCAAGATGAGGCGGGGAGCGACTACGAGCAGTACTTC
TRBD2	TRBJ2-1	TRBV29-1	CSASSGSSYNEQFF	TGCAGCGCATCAAGCGGGAGTTCCTACAATGAGCAGTTCTTC
.	TRBJ2-7	TRBV2	CASSVTYEQYF	TGTGCCAGCAGTGTAACCTACGAGCAGTACTTC
.	TRBJ1-3	TRBV18	CASSPNREPGNTIYF	TGTGCCAGCTCGCCGAACAGGGAACCTGGAAACACCATATATTTT
TRBD2	TRBJ2-3	TRBV25-1	CASSGGEREYRSTDTQYF	TGTGCCAGCAGTGGGGGCGAGCGGGAGTATAGGAGCACAGATACGCAGTATTTT
TRBD1	TRBJ1-3	TRBV5-6	CASSFRTGPSSGNTIYF	TGTGCCAGCAGCTTCCGGACAGGGCCGAGCTCTGGAAACACCATATATTTT
.	TRBJ1-1	TRBV19	CASAAGRGAEAFF	TGTGCCAGTGCCGCGGGCCGAGGAGCTGAAGCTTTCTTT
.	TRBJ1-2	TRBV7-9	CASSTRTVYGYTF	TGTGCCAGCAGCACCAGGACAGTTTATGGCTACACCTTC
.	TRBJ2-3	TRBV6-4	CASITNGVSTDTQYF	TGTGCCAGCATCACGAACGGGGTAAGCACAGATACGCAGTATTTT